This T cell receptor (beta chain) was sequenced for a study of blood T cell repertoires in COVID-19. On the study more broadly: Both acute and convalescent COVID-19 samples were obtained from the United States, Italy and Spain. T cells, B-cell-depleted T cells, or PBMCs provided the cDNA or gDNA that served as material.

The CDR3 is made up of 13 amino acids. V was shortened by 2 bases and J by 8 bases, with 12 bases between the two germline ends. Original methodology: How many nucleated cells were present was estimated from reference gene primer amplification. Clones were read by immunoSEQ multiplex PCR, and TCRdb kept only the in-frame ones, dropping some. The DNA gave D and trimming, while V, J and clone size come from that table. The data hold over 75,000 clones, with 85% to 90% observed a single time. The clonotype comes from a human donor with active COVID-19. The donor label of this sample is uncertain. The sequencing sample was made of peripheral blood. J is TRBJ1-2 and V is TRBV12-3 or TRBV12-4; a possible D gene is TRBD1 (5 bases). In DNA form, the CDR3 reads TGTGCCAGCAGTTTAATCCAGGGTTTAGGCTACACCTTC. Protein sequence: CASSLIQGLGYTF.